This TCR beta chain was documented in a study of shared T cell receptors in the human thymus (dated by TCRdb to the early 2020s). For context, the study as a whole: The study examined how self-reactive, shared T-cell receptor alpha chains are generated in the human thymus.

V is trimmed back by 7 bases and J by 0 bases, and the junction contains 8 bases that no gene match accounts for. The CDR3 spans 15 residues, from the cysteine through the phenylalanine. The retained sequence is limited to the CDR3, 45 bases, with the frame set at the first base. For CDR1 and CDR2, the germline V gene lists MDHEN and SYDVKM. Libraries were constructed by the immunoSEQ multiplex PCR assay. TCRdb stores this immuneACCESS table with in-frame sequences only. Part of the clones is absent; in the studies checked, under half of the shortfall reflects unresolved V genes, and no reason is known for the rest. Counted in this sample were about 660,000 clones; roughly 90% of them appeared once. About 0.01% of the sample lies in the top ten. Points on this clone: Its antigen has not been determined. No base quality values were provided; no much bigger clone lies one nucleotide off.

These data are also associated with another study on human thymus T cells. That second report states: Immunologically healthy infants undergoing open corrective cardiac surgery for congenital heart defects in Finland were used as donors. Thymus tissue was collected as surgical resects that were removed during corrective cardiac surgery. Usage of V and J gene segments appeared to be biased in both the thymic and the peripheral blood repertoires. The related research reported highly overlapping thymic TCR repertoires among unrelated individuals. The study characterized TCR alpha and beta repertoires from fewer than ten infant thymus samples and a few related peripheral blood samples. Donor ages ranged from about 6 to 244 days, and the cohort comprised roughly 6 male and a couple of female infants. After being mechanically released from the tissue, thymocytes were kept at -70 degrees C in pellets of about 8.5-32 million cells. Genomic DNA was extracted from frozen cell pellets with a QIAsymphony instrument. TCRB and TCRAD loci were amplified from a standardized quantity of quality-controlled genomic DNA using the immunoSEQ multiplex PCR assay. The amplicons covered the V(D)J region and were long enough to include the CDR3 and to identify the V and J genes. Through the commercial immunoSEQ service, the amplicons were sequenced on an Illumina platform. Corrections for primer bias and sequencing errors followed previously described methods, while TCRAD and TCRB definitions were based on the IMGT database. immunoSEQ Analyzer 3.0 and VDJTools were used for repertoire analysis, which covered basic statistics, V/J segment usage, diversity estimates, rarefaction and pairwise overlap. To estimate diversity, the Chao1, ChaoE, Efron-Thisted, Shannon and inverse Simpson indices were applied, and diversity was also estimated on datasets down-sampled to the smallest sample. Repertoire overlap used strict matching of CDR3 nucleotide sequence, V gene and J gene, with Jaccard-based multidimensional scaling clustering. On average, thymus samples yielded 810,000 or so unique TCRB clonotypes, whereas blood samples yielded roughly 81,000.

The sequence came from a boy under two years old with a congenital heart defect. Donor details come from another sample of the same person, matched by shared clones. Input material: thymocytes. In this chain, TRBV28 is recombined with TRBJ2-7, with 8 junctional bases fitting TRBD2. For the CDR3, the sequence is CASKRAGAGSYEQYF. The bases read TGTGCCAGCAAGCGAGCGGGAGCTGGCTCCTACGAGCAGTACTTC.